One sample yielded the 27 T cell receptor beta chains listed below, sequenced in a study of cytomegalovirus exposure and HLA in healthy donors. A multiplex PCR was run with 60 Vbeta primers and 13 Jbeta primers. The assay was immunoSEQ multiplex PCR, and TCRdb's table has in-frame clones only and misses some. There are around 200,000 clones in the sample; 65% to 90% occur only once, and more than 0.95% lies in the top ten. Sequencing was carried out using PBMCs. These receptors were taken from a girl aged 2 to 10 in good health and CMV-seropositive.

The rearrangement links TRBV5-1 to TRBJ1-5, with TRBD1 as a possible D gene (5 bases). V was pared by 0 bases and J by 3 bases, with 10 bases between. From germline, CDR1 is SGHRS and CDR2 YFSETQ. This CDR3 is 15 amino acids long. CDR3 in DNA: TGCGCCAGCAGCTTGGACGGACAAAACAATCAGCCCCAGCATTTT. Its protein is CASSLDGQNNQPQHF.

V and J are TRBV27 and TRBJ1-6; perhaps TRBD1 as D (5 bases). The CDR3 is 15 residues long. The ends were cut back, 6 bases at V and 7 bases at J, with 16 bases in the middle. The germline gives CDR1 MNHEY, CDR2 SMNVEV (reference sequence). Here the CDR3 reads CASRTFDRANSPLHF. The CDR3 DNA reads TGTGCCAGCAGGACATTCGACAGAGCAAATTCACCCCTCCACTTT.

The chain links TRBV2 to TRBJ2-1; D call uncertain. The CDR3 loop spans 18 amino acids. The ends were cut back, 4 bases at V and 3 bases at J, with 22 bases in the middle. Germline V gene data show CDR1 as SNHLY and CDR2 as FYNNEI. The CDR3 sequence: CASSGPRLRSMYYNEQFF. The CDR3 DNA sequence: TGTGCCAGCAGTGGGCCCAGACTCCGTTCAATGTACTACAATGAGCAGTTCTTC.

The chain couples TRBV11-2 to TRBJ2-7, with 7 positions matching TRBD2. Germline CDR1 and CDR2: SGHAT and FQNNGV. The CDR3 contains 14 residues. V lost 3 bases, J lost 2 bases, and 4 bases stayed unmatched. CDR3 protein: CASSLGGRAYEQYF. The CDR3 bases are TGTGCCAGCAGCTTGGGGGGGAGAGCCTACGAGCAGTACTTC.

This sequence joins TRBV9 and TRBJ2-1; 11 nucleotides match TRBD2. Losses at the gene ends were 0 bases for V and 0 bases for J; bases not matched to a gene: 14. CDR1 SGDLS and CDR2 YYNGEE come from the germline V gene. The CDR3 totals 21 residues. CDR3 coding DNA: TGTGCCAGCAGCGTAGTAGTATCCGGTAGCGGGGGGGCTAGCTCCTACAATGAGCAGTTCTTC. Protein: CASSVVVSGSGGASSYNEQFF. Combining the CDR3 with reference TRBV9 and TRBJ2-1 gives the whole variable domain DSGVTQTPKHLITATGQRVTLRCSPRSGDLSVYWYQQSLDQGLQFLIQYYNGEERAKGNILERFSAQQFPDLHSELNLSSLELGDSALYFCASSVVVSGSGGASSYNEQFFGPGTRLTVL.

The CDR3, as DNA: TGTGCCAGCAGCTTCCGACGGGGGACTAGCGGGACGACCGGCGAGCAGTACTTC. It translates to CASSFRRGTSGTTGEQYF. The V and J genes are TRBV13 and TRBJ2-7; 13 positions match TRBD2. This CDR3 spans 18 amino acids. The junction had 14 bases not matched to a gene; V was cut back by 3 bases and J by 6 bases. Germline V gene lookup returns CDR1 PRHDT and CDR2 FYEKMQ (reference sequence).

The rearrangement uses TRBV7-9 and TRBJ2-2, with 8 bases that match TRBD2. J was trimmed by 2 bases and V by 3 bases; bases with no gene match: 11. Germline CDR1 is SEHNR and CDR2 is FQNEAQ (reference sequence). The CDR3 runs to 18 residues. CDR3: CASSFPSSGSLNTGELFF. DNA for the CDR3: TGTGCCAGCAGCTTCCCATCCAGCGGGAGTTTAAACACCGGGGAGCTGTTTTTT.

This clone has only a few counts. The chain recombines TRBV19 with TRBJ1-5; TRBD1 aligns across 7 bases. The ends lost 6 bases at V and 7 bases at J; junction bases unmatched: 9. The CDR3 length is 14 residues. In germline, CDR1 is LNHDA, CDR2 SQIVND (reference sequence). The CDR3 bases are TGTGCCAGTAGCACGACAGGGCAGGGGCAGCCCCAGCATTTT. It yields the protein CASSTTGQGQPQHF.

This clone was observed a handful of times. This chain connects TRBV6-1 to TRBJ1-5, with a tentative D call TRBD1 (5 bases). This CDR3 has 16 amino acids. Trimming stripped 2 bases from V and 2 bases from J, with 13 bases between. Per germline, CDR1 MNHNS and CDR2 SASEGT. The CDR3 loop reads CASSELRGVGNQPQHF. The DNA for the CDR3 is TGTGCCAGCAGTGAACTTAGGGGCGTAGGCAATCAGCCCCAGCATTTT.

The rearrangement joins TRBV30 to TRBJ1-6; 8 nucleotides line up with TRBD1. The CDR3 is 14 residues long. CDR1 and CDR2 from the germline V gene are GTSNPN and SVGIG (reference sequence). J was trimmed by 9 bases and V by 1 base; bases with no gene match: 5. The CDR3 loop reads CAWSGPGGSSPLHF. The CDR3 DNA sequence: TGTGCCTGGAGTGGTCCAGGGGGCAGTTCACCCCTCCACTTT.

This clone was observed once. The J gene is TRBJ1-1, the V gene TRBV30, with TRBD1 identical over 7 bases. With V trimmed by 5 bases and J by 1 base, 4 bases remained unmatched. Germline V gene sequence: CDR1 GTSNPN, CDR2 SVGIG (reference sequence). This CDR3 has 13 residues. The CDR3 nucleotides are TGTGCCTGGTCAGGGGGTACGAACACTGAAGCTTTCTTT. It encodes CAWSGGTNTEAFF.

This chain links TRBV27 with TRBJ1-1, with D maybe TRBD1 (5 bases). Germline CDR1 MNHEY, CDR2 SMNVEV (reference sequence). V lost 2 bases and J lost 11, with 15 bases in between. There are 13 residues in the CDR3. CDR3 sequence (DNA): TGTGCCAGCAGTTTAAACGCGGTAAGGGGCGCTTTCTTT. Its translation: CASSLNAVRGAFF.

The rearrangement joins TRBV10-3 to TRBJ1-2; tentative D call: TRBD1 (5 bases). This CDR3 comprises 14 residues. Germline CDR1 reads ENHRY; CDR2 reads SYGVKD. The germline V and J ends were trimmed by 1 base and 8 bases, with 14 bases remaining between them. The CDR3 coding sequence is TGTGCCATCAGTGAGTGGCAGGACATAGAGGGCTACACCTTC. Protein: CAISEWQDIEGYTF.

This chain's CDR3 is CASARLAGVNEQFF. The CDR3 nucleotides are TGCGCCAGCGCTCGACTAGCGGGAGTCAATGAGCAGTTCTTC. V and J are TRBV4-1 and TRBJ2-1, with TRBD2 identical over 12 bases. There are 14 residues in the CDR3. V gave up 8 bases and J gave up 6 bases; unmatched junction bases: 5. Germline CDR1 reads MGHRA; CDR2 reads YSYEKL.

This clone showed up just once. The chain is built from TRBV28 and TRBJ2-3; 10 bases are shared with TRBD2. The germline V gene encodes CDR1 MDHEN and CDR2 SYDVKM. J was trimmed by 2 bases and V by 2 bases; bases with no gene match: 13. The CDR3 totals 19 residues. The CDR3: CASSLMLAGARILTDTQYF. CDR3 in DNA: TGTGCCAGCAGTTTAATGCTAGCGGGAGCCCGTATCCTCACAGATACGCAGTATTTT. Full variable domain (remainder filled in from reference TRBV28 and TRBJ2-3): DVKVTQSSRYLVKRTGEKVFLECVQDMDHENMFWYRQDPGLGLRLIYFSYDVKMKEKGDIPEGYSVSREKKERFSLILESASTNQTSMYLCASSLMLAGARILTDTQYFGPGTRLTVL.

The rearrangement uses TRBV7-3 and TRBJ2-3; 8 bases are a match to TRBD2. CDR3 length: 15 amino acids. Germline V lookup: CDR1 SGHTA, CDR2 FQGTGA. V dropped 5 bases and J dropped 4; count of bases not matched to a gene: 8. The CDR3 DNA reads TGTGCCAGCAGCGCCCGGACTAGCAAGTCAGATACGCAGTATTTT. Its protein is CASSARTSKSDTQYF.

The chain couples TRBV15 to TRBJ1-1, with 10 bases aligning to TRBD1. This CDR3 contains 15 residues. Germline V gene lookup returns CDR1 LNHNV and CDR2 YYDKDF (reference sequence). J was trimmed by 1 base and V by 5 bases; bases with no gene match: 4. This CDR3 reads CATSRGQGGNTEAFF. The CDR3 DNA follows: TGTGCCACCAGCCGTGGACAGGGGGGGAACACTGAAGCTTTCTTT.

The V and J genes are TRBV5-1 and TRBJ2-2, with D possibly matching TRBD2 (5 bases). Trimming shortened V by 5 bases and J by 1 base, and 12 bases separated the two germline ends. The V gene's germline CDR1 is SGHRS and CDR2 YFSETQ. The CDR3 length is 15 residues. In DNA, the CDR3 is TGCGCCAGCAGTTCCGGACTTCTGAACACCGGGGAGCTGTTTTTT. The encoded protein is CASSSGLLNTGELFF.

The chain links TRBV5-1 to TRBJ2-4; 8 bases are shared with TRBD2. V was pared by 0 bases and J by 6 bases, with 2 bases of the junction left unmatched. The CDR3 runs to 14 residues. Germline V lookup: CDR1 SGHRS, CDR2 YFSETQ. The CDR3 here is CASSLEAGGNIQYF. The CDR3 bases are TGCGCCAGCAGCTTGGAGGCGGGGGGAAACATTCAGTACTTC.

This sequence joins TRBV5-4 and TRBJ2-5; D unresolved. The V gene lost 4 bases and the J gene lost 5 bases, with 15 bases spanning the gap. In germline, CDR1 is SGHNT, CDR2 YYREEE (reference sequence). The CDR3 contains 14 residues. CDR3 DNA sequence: TGTGCCAGCAGCCCAATCGGCGGTAAGGAGACCCAGTACTTC. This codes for CASSPIGGKETQYF.

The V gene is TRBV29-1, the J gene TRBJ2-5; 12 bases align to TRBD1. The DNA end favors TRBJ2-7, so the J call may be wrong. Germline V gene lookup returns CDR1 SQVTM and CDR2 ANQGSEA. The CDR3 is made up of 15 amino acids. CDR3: CSVGTGTGGFYEQYF. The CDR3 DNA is TGCAGCGTTGGAACCGGGACAGGGGGCTTTTACGAGCAGTACTTC.

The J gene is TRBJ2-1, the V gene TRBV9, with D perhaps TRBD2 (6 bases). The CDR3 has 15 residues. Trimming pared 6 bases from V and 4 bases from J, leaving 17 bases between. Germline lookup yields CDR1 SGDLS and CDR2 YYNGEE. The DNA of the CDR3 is TGTGCCAGCACCGGGGCGGGCGGGATTTACAATGAGCAGTTCTTC. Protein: CASTGAGGIYNEQFF.

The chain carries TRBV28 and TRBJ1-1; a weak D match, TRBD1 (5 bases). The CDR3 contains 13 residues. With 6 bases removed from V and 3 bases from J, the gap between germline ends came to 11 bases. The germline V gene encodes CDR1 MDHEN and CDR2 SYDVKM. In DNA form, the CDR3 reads TGTGCCAGCAGGGAGACAGACGACACTGAAGCTTTCTTT. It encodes CASRETDDTEAFF.

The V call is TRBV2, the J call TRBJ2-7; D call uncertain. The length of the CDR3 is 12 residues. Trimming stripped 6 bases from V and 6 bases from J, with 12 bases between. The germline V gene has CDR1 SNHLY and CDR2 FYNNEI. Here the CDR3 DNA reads TGTGCCAGCAGCCGACGTACAGCCGAGCAGTACTTC. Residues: CASSRRTAEQYF.

Here the CDR3 reads CASSQDPGGPYGYTF. DNA of the CDR3: TGCGCCAGCAGCCAAGATCCGGGAGGACCCTATGGCTACACCTTC. This sequence joins TRBV4-1 and TRBJ1-2; D call uncertain. Germline loops: CDR1 MGHRA, CDR2 YSYEKL. The CDR3 runs 15 residues. Trimming removed 0 bases at V and 4 bases at J, with 12 bases between.

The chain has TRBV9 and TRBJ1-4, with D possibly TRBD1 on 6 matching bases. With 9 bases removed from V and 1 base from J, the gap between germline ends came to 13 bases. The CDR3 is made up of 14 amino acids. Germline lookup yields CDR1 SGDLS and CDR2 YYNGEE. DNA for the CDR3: TGTGCCACCGTGCACAGGGAAACTAATGAAAAACTGTTTTTT. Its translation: CATVHRETNEKLFF.

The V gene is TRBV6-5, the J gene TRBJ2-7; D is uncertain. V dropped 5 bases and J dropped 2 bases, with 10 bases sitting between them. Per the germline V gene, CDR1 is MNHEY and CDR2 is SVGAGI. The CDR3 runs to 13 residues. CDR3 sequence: CASSVSLPYEQYF. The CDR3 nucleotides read TGTGCCAGCAGTGTTAGTCTGCCCTACGAGCAGTACTTC.